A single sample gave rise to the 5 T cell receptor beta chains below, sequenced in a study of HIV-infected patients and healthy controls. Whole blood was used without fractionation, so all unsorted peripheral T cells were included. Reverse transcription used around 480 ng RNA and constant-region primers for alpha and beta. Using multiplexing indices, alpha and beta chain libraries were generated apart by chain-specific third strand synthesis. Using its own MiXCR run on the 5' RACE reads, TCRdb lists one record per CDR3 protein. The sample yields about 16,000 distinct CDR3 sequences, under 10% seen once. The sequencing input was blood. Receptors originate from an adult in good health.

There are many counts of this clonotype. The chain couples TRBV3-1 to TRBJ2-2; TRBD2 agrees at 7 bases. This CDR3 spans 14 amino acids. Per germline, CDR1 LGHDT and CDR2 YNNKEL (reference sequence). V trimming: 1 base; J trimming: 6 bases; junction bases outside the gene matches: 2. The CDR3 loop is CASSQGLAAGELFF. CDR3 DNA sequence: TGTGCCAGCAGCCAAGGTCTAGCGGCCGGGGAGCTGTTTTTT.

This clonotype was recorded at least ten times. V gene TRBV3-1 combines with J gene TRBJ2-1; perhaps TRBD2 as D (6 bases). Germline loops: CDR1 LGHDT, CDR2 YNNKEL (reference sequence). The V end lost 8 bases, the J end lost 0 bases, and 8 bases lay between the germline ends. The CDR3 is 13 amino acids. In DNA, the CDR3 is TGTGCCAGCGGAGGGCTCTCCTACAATGAGCAGTTCTTC. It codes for CASGGLSYNEQFF.

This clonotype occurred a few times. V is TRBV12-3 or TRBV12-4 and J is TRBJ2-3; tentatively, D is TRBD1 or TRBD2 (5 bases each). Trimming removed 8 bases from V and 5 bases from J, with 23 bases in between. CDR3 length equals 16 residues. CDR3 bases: TGTGCCAGCTCACCGAGAAGGGACCCCCTACTAGATACGCAGTATTTT. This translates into CASSPRRDPLLDTQYF.

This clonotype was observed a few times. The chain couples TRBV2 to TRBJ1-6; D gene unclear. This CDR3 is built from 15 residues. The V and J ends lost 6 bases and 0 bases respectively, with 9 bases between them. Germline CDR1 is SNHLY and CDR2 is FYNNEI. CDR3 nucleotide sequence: TGTGCCAGCAGGCAGGAGAGCTCCTATAATTCACCCCTCCACTTT. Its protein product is CASRQESSYNSPLHF.

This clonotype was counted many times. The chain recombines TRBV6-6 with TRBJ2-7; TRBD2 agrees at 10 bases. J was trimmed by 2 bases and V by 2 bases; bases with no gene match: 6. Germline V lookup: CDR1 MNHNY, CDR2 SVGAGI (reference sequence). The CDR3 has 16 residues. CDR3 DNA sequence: TGTGCCAGCAGTTACGGTAGCGGGAGGTCCACCTACGAGCAGTACTTC. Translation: CASSYGSGRSTYEQYF.